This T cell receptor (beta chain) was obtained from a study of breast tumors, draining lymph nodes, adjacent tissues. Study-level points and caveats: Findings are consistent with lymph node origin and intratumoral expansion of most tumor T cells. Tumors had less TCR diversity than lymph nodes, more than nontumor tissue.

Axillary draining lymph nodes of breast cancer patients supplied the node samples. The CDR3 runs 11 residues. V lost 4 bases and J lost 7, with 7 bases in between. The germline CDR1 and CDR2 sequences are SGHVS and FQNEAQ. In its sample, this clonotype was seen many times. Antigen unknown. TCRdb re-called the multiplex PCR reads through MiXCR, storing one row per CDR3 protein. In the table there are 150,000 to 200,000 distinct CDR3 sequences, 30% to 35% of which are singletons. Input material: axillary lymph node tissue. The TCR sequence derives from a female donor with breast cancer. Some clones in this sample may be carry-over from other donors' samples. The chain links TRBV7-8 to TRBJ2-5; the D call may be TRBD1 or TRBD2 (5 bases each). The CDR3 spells CASSSGGTQYF. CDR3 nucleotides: TGTGCCAGCAGCTCTGGGGGGACCCAGTACTTC.